Following are 7 T cell receptor beta chains from one sample sequenced in a study of blood T cell repertoires in COVID-19. Sequenced by immunoSEQ multiplex PCR; TCRdb stores in-frame clones only, minus some. The data contain 150,000 to 190,000 clones, more than 65% of them singletons. The sequencing input was peripheral blood. These receptors originate from a woman in her fifties or sixties with acute or convalescent COVID-19.

The rearrangement joins TRBV6-5 to TRBJ2-1; 9 bases map to TRBD2. The CDR3 spans 15 residues. The J segment lost 4 bases and the V segment lost 6 bases, leaving 7 bases of the junction unmatched. Per the germline V gene, CDR1 is MNHEY and CDR2 is SVGAGI. CDR3 in amino acids: CASRMTSGPYNEQFF. CDR3 DNA: TGTGCCAGCAGGATGACTAGCGGACCTTACAATGAGCAGTTCTTC.

In DNA form, the CDR3 reads TGTGCCAGCACCCTCCTGGGAGCAGCTTTCTTT. Its translation: CASTLLGAAFF. The V call is TRBV12-3 or TRBV12-4, the J call TRBJ1-1; D ambiguous. The V end lost 7 bases, the J end lost 10 bases, and 13 bases lay between the germline ends. This CDR3 comprises 11 residues.

The rearrangement uses TRBV3-1 (or the pseudogene TRBV3-2) and TRBJ1-4; 8 bases map to TRBD1. Trimming took 1 base from V and 6 from J; bases not matched to a gene: 4. Germline V gene sequence: CDR1 LGHDT, CDR2 YNNKEL (reference sequence). The CDR3 length is 15 residues. CDR3 residues: CASSQGYRGDEKLFF. CDR3 DNA: TGTGCCAGCAGCCAAGGGTACAGGGGGGATGAAAAACTGTTTTTT.

Remarks on this clone: The junction departs from germline at one end; a sequencing error may be responsible. The genes are TRBV27 and TRBJ1-2, with D possibly TRBD1 on 6 matching bases. This CDR3 has 8 residues. From germline, CDR1 is MNHEY and CDR2 SMNVEV (reference sequence). The CDR3 nucleotides read TGTGCCAGTCGGGACAACCCCTTC. Amino acids: CASRDNPF.

The V gene is TRBV19, the J gene TRBJ1-2; possibly TRBD1 for D (6 bases). This CDR3 spans 13 amino acids. Per the germline V gene, CDR1 is LNHDA and CDR2 is SQIVND (reference sequence). V was trimmed by 5 bases and J by 7 bases, leaving 14 bases between them. In DNA, the CDR3 is TGTGCCAGTAGTCCCCGGCACAGGGCTGGCTACACCTTC. As protein: CASSPRHRAGYTF.

The chain has TRBV6-2 or TRBV6-3 and TRBJ2-3; tentatively, D is TRBD1 (6 bases). This CDR3 contains 16 residues. Germline V gives CDR1 MNHEY, CDR2 SVGEGT. The ends were cut back, 5 bases at V and 4 bases at J, with 19 bases in the middle. In DNA form, the CDR3 reads TGTGCCAGCAGTACGAGCCCCGGGGCAGGGGCAGATACGCAGTATTTT. This encodes CASSTSPGAGADTQYF.

The V call is TRBV5-4, the J call TRBJ2-3; 8 nucleotides agree with TRBD2. CDR3 length equals 13 residues. From germline, CDR1 is SGHNT and CDR2 YYREEE (reference sequence). V gave up 4 bases and J gave up 4 bases; unmatched junction bases: 2. The DNA for the CDR3 is TGTGCCAGCAGCCCGGGGGGGCCAGATACGCAGTATTTT. Translated, it gives CASSPGGPDTQYF. Variable domain in full (rest from reference TRBV5-4 and TRBJ2-3): ETGVTQSPTHLIKTRGQQVTLRCSSQSGHNTVSWYQQALGQGPQFIFQYYREEENGRGNFPPRFSGLQFPNYSSELNVNALELDDSALYLCASSPGGPDTQYFGPGTRLTVL.